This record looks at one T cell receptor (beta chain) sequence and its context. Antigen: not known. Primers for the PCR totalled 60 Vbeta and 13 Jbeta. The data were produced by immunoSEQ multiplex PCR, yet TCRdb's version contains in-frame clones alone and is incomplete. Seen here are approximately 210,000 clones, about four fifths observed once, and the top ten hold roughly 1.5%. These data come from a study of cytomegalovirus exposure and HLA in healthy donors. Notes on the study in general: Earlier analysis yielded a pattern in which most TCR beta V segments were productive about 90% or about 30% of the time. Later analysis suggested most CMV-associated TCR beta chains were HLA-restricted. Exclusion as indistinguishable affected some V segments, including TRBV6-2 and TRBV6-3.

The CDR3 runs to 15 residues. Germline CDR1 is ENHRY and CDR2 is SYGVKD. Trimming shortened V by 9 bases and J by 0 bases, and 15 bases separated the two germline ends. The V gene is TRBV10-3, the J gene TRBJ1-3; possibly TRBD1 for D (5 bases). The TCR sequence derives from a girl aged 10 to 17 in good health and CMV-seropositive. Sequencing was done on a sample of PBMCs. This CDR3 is CAINQGVPSGNTIYF. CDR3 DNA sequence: TGTGCCATTAACCAAGGGGTCCCCTCTGGAAACACCATATATTTT.